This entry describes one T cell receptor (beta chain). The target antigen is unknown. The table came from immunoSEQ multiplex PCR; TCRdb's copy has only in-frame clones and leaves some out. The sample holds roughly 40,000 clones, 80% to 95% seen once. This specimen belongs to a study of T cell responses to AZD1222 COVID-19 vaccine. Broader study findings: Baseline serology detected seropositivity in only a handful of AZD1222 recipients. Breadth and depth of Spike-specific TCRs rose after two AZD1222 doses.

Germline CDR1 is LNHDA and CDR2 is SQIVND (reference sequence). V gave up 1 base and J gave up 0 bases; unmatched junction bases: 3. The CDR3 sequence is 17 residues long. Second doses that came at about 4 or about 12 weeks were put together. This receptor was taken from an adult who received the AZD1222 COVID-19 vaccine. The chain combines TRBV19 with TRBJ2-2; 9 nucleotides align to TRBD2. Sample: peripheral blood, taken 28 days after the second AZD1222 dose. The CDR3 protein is CASSIGVAGANTGELFF. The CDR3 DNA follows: TGTGCCAGTAGTATAGGGGTAGCGGGGGCGAACACCGGGGAGCTGTTTTTT.